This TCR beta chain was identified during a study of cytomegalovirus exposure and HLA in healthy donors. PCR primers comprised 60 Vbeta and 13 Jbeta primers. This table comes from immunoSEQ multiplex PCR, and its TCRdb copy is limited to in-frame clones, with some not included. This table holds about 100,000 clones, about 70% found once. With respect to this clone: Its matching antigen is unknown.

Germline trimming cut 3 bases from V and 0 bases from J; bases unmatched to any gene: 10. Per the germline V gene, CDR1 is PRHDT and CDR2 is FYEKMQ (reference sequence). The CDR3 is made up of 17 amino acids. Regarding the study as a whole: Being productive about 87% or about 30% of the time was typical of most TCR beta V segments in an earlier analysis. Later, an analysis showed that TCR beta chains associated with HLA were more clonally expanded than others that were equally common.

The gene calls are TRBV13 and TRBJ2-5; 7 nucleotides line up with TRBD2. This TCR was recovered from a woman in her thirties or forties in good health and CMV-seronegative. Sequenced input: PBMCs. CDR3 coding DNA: TGTGCCAGCAGCTTTTTCGGAGTAGCGGGTAACCAAGAGACCCAGTACTTC. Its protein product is CASSFFGVAGNQETQYF.